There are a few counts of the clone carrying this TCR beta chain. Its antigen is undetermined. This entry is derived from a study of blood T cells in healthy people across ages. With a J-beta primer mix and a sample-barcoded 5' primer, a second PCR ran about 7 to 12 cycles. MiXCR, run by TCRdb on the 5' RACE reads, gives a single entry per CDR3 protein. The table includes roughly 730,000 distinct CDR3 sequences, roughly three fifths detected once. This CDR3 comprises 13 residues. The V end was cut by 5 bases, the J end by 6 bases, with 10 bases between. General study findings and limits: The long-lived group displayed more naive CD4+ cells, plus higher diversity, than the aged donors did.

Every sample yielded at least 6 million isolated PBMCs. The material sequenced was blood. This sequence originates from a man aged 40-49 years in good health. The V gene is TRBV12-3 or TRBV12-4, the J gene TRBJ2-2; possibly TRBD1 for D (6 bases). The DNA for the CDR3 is TGTGCCAGCAGTACCCGACAGGCCGGGGAGCTGTTTTTT. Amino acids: CASSTRQAGELFF.